Listed below are T cell receptor beta chains from one sample, sequenced in a study of response to subunit inactivated influenza vaccine. Via MiXCR, TCRdb re-called the RT-PCR reads, giving one row per CDR3 protein. This repertoire shows more than 450,000 distinct CDR3 sequences, roughly 12% found once; its top ten account for about 11%. The same sample was also studied in work on T cells expressing NK-cell markers.

Material: PBMCs from blood, obtained on the day of vaccination. These receptors all come from a man between 45 and 60 years old who received an inactivated influenza vaccine. Both conserved end residues are part of each CDR3. D genes are given only for firm matches. Clone size is stated in some rows and not others, as once, few, many or a class when expanded.

V gene	CDR3 length	clone size	J gene	D gene	CDR3 DNA	CDR3 protein
TRBV20-1	15	few	TRBJ2-2	TRBD2	TGCAGTGCTAGACGGCCAGCGGGGGGAACCGGGGAGCTGTTTTTT	CSARRPAGGTGELFF
TRBV28	15	few	TRBJ1-1	TRBD1	TGTGCCAGTGGGACAGGGCGTGTTAAGAACACTGAAGCTTTCTTT	CASGTGRVKNTEAFF
TRBV9	14	few	TRBJ1-4	-	TGTGCCAGCAGCGTAGCGCCACGCAATGAAAAACTGTTTTTT	CASSVAPRNEKLFF
TRBV20-1	15	few	TRBJ1-5	-	TGCAGTGCTAGCGCTTTCGACAGACCCAATCAGCCCCAGCATTTT	CSASAFDRPNQPQHF
TRBV12-3/TRBV12-4	13	-	TRBJ1-5	-	TGTGCCAGCGGGGGGGCGGGCAATCAGCCCCAGCATTTT	CASGGAGNQPQHF
TRBV30	12	few	TRBJ2-7	-	TGTGCCCGCCGCGGGACAAGTTACGAGCAGTACTTC	CARRGTSYEQYF
TRBV10-3	15	-	TRBJ2-7	TRBD2	TGTGCCATCAGTGAGGGCGCGGGAGGGCCTGGGGAGCAGTACTTC	CAISEGAGGPGEQYF
TRBV20-1	13	few	TRBJ2-7	TRBD2	TGCAGTGCTAGTGATAGCGGGGACTACGAGCAGTACTTC	CSASDSGDYEQYF
TRBV7-9	17	few	TRBJ1-3	-	TGTGCCAGCAGCACCTCGGGGACACGATTCTCTGGAAACACCATATATTTT	CASSTSGTRFSGNTIYF
TRBV20-1	13	few	TRBJ2-1	-	TGCAGTGCGAGATCTCCATGGGGCAATGAGCAGTTCTTC	CSARSPWGNEQFF
TRBV18	17	-	TRBJ2-1	TRBD1	TGTGCCAGCTCACCACCGATCGGGACAGGGGGTTACAATGAGCAGTTCTTC	CASSPPIGTGGYNEQFF
TRBV25-1	15	-	TRBJ2-1	-	TGTGCCAGCTCCCAGACCGGGAAAGGACGCAATGAGCAGTTCTTC	CASSQTGKGRNEQFF
TRBV12-3/TRBV12-4	14	few	TRBJ2-7	TRBD1	TGTGCCAGCAGTTGGGCGACAGGGGGCTACGAGCAGTACTTC	CASSWATGGYEQYF
TRBV7-2	14	few	TRBJ2-2	-	TGTGCCAGCAGCTTATCGGAGAACACCGGGGAGCTGTTTTTT	CASSLSENTGELFF
TRBV6-1	13	few	TRBJ1-2	TRBD1	TGTGCCAGCAGTGTACAGGGGGCGAGGTTTTACACCTTC	CASSVQGARFYTF
TRBV9	15	-	TRBJ2-3	TRBD2	TGTGCCAGCAGCGCCCTAGCGGGAGCTGCAGATACGCAGTATTTT	CASSALAGAADTQYF
TRBV10-3	16	few	TRBJ2-3	TRBD2	TGTGCCATCAGTGAGTCGGGTGCGGGGGGCGTGGATACGCAGTATTTT	CAISESGAGGVDTQYF
TRBV7-9	13	once	TRBJ1-2	-	TGTGCCAGCAGCCCCTACAGCAGGGACGGCTACACCTTC	CASSPYSRDGYTF
TRBV5-6	15	many	TRBJ2-1	-	TGTGCCAGCAGATCGACTCTTGTTGGGGGCGGTGAGCAGTTCTTC	CASRSTLVGGGEQFF
TRBV2	12	many	TRBJ2-1	TRBD2	TGTGCCGACCGGGACTATAACAATGAGCAGTTCTTC	CADRDYNNEQFF
TRBV4-3	18	-	TRBJ2-3	TRBD2	TGCGCCAGCAGCCAAGGGACTAGCGGAGAGGGTCCCACAGATACGCAGTATTTT	CASSQGTSGEGPTDTQYF
TRBV5-6	13	many	TRBJ2-1	-	TGTGCCAGCAGCTGGGCCCCTCACAATGAGCAGTTCTTC	CASSWAPHNEQFF
TRBV6-2/TRBV6-3	15	-	TRBJ2-3	-	TGTGCCAGCAGTCCCTCTCGTATTCTCACAGATACGCAGTATTTT	CASSPSRILTDTQYF
TRBV15	13	-	TRBJ2-7	-	TGTGCCACCAGCCCGACAGTCTCCTACGAGCAGTACTTC	CATSPTVSYEQYF
TRBV20-1	14	-	TRBJ2-7	-	TGCAGTGCTAGAGGGGGGGTAACCCACGGTGAGCAGTACTTC	CSARGGVTHGEQYF
TRBV20-1	14	-	TRBJ2-6	-	TGCAGTGCTCCCAACGCCGGTGGGGCCAACGTCCTGACTTTC	CSAPNAGGANVLTF
TRBV29-1	17	many	TRBJ1-2	TRBD1	TGCAGCGTGGAAGACGTGGACAGGGACTGGACTAACTATGGCTACACCTTC	CSVEDVDRDWTNYGYTF
TRBV10-3	13	-	TRBJ1-3	-	TGTGCCATCAGTGAGTCCCCCCGAAACACCATATATTTT	CAISESPRNTIYF
TRBV28	16	-	TRBJ2-1	-	TGTGCCAGCAGCAGGGGGGCCGGATTTCCCTACAGTGAGCAGTTCTTC	CASSRGAGFPYSEQFF
TRBV10-3	17	-	TRBJ2-1	TRBD1	TGTGCCATCAGCCGATGGGACAGCCGAAGCTCCTACAATGAGCAGTTCTTC	CAISRWDSRSSYNEQFF
TRBV3-1	17	few	TRBJ1-6	TRBD1	TGTGCCAGCAGCCAAGATGGGACAGCCTCCTATAATTCACCCCTCCACTTT	CASSQDGTASYNSPLHF
TRBV12-3/TRBV12-4	15	few	TRBJ2-1	-	TGTGCCAGCAGTTTTCCCGGGGGCTCCTACAATGAGCAGTTCTTC	CASSFPGGSYNEQFF
TRBV18	17	-	TRBJ2-2	-	TGTGCCAGCTCACCGAGCTTCGGGGGCCCCCGGTCCGGGGAGCTGTTTTTT	CASSPSFGGPRSGELFF
TRBV29-1	14	few	TRBJ2-3	-	TGCAGCGTTGAAGTCGGAGGGCCCACAGATACGCAGTATTTT	CSVEVGGPTDTQYF
TRBV4-3	17	-	TRBJ2-7	-	TGCGCCAGCAGCCAAGATTGGGACGCCCGGGCGCAGGGCGAGCAGTACTTC	CASSQDWDARAQGEQYF
TRBV5-1	17	-	TRBJ2-3	TRBD2	TGCGCCAGCAGCCGTGGGACTAGCGGGTCTAGCACAGATACGCAGTATTTT	CASSRGTSGSSTDTQYF